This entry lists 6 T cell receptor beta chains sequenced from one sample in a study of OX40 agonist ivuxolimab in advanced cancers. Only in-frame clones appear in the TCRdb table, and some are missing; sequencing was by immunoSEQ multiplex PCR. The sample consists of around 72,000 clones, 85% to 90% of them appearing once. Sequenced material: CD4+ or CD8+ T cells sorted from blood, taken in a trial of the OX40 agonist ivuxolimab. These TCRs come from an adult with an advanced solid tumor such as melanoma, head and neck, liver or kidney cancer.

For the CDR3, the DNA is TGTGCCAGCAGCTTGATTGCAGGGCCCTCGGAGACCCAGTACTTC. Its protein product is CASSLIAGPSETQYF. The chain couples TRBV7-3 to TRBJ2-5; D might be TRBD1 (5 bases). Trimming stripped 3 bases from V and 5 bases from J, with 16 bases between. There are 15 residues in the CDR3. The germline V gene encodes CDR1 SGHTA and CDR2 FQGTGA. Full variable domain (rest looked up from reference TRBV7-3 and TRBJ2-5): GAGVSQTPSNKVTEKGKYVELRCDPISGHTALYWYRQSLGQGPEFLIYFQGTGAADDSGLPNDRFFAVRPEGSVSTLKIQRTERGDSAVYLCASSLIAGPSETQYFGPGTRLLVL.

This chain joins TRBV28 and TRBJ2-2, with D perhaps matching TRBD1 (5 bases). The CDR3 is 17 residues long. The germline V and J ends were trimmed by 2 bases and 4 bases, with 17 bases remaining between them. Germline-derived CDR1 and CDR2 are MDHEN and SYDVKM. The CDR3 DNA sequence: TGTGCCAGCAGTTTAAGGGGTAGTGGGGTACGCACCGGGGAGCTGTTTTTT. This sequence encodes CASSLRGSGVRTGELFF.

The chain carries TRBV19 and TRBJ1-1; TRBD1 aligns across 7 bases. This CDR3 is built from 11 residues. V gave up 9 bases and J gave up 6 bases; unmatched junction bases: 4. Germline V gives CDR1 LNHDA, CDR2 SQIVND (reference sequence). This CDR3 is CARRQGPEAFF. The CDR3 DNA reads TGTGCCAGGAGACAGGGCCCTGAAGCTTTCTTT.

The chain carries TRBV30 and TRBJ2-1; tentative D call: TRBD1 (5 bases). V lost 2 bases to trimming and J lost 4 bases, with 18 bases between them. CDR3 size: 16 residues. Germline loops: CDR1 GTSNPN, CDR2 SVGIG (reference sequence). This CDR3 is CAWSHRQLVGYNEQFF. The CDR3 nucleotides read TGTGCCTGGAGTCATCGACAGCTGGTCGGTTACAATGAGCAGTTCTTC.

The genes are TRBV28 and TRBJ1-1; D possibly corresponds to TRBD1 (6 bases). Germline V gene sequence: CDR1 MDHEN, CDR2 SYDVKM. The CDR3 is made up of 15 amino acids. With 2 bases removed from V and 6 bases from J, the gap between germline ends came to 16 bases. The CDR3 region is CASSLVGRGAAEAFF. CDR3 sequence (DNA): TGTGCCAGCAGTTTAGTCGGCAGGGGAGCCGCTGAAGCTTTCTTT.

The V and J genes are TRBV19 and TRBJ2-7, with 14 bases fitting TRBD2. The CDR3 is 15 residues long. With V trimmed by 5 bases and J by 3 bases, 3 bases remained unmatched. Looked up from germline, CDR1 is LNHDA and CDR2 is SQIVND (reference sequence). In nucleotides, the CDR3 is TGTGCCAGTAGTGGGGGACTAGCGGGGGACTACGAGCAGTACTTC. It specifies CASSGGLAGDYEQYF. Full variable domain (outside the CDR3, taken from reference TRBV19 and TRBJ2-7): DGGITQSPKYLFRKEGQNVTLSCEQNLNHDAMYWYRQDPGQGLRLIYYSQIVNDFQKGDIAEGYSVSREKKESFPLTVTSAQKNPTAFYLCASSGGLAGDYEQYFGPGTRLTVT.